Listed here is a single T cell receptor beta chain. One end of the junction varies from germline; a read error may be responsible. The data are from a study of blood T cells in healthy people across ages. Primers used in a second PCR of roughly 7 to 12 cycles were a sample-barcoded 5' primer and a J-beta primer mix. TCRdb used MiXCR to reprocess the 5' RACE reads, holding one entry per CDR3 protein. The sample shows about 1.1 million distinct CDR3 sequences, approximately 38% of them seen only once. CDR3 length: 15 amino acids. The sample comprised blood. The receptor comes from a young man in good health. The V call is TRBV12-3 or TRBV12-4, the J call TRBJ2-1, with D possibly matching TRBD2 (5 bases). Here the CDR3 reads CTSQRGPSSYNEQFF. DNA of the CDR3: TGTACCAGTCAGCGCGGGCCGAGCTCCTACAATGAGCAGTTCTTC.